This T cell receptor beta chain was sequenced in a study of low-dose radiotherapy and immunotherapy resistance in tumors. Study in general: Cohort 1 got 0.5 Gy per fraction every 2 weeks, 6.5 Gy in total. Cohort 2 was treated with 1 Gy per fraction every two weeks, amounting to 13 Gy across 26 weeks. Ipilimumab 1 mg/kg every six weeks, together with nivolumab 240 mg every two weeks, was given intravenously to patients.

The donors' regimen was nivolumab, ipilimumab, aspirin, low-dose cyclophosphamide and low-dose radiotherapy. The count of this clonotype is one. Gene-specific TRAV and TRBV primers were used for first-strand cDNA, covering alpha and beta chains. Amplification of TCRs used a constant-region primer and V-primer adapter for around 20 PCR cycles. TCRdb redid the calling of the reads with MiXCR, one entry per CDR3 protein. The sample includes some 10,000 distinct CDR3 sequences, around 75% seen only once; the top ten take 1.4% to 1.5%. The CDR3 is 13 residues long. Trimming removed 4 bases at V and 6 bases at J, with 10 bases between.

The V and J genes are TRBV12-3 or TRBV12-4 and TRBJ1-5; D is uncertain. The sequence derives from a human donor with advanced metastatic prostate, ovarian, gallbladder or colorectal cancer (not recorded which). This table probably holds off-target reads from a library built for another chain. The DNA of the CDR3 is TGTGCCAGCAGTTCCTTCCCCGGTCAGCCCCAGCATTTT. Its translation is CASSSFPGQPQHF.